Listed below are T cell receptor beta chains from one sample, sequenced in a study of tumor-infiltrating lymphocytes in primary liver carcinoma. TCRdb fed the multiplex PCR reads into MiXCR, producing one record per CDR3 protein. The sample contains about 50,000 distinct CDR3 sequences, 70% to 80% of which appear only once. Material for sequencing was liver tumor tissue from sampling region 5. The receptor set was obtained from a man aged 40-49 years with primary liver carcinoma and hepatitis B virus infection. Each CDR3 is given with its conserved first and last residue. A D gene is named only where the DNA matches it firmly. Some rows have no size entry. The others give once, few or many, or a class for an expanded clone.

clone size: many; V gene: TRBV6-1; CDR3 length: 14; D gene: -; J gene: TRBJ2-2; CDR3 protein: CASSGLAITGELFF; CDR3 DNA: TGTGCCAGCAGTGGGTTAGCGATCACCGGGGAGCTGTTTTTT
clone size: -; V gene: TRBV6-1; CDR3 length: 16; D gene: -; J gene: TRBJ1-5; CDR3 protein: CASSPHPRRLSKPQHF; CDR3 DNA: TGTGCCAGCAGCCCCCACCCTCGACGGCTCAGTAAGCCCCAGCATTTT
clone size: once; V gene: TRBV11-2; CDR3 length: 16; D gene: -; J gene: TRBJ1-5; CDR3 protein: CARSVKGRLTNQPQHF; CDR3 DNA: TGTGCCAGAAGCGTAAAAGGGAGACTGACGAATCAGCCCCAGCATTTT
clone size: -; V gene: TRBV4-2; CDR3 length: 15; D gene: -; J gene: TRBJ2-1; CDR3 protein: CASSQMGGGYNEELF; CDR3 DNA: TGTGCCAGCAGCCAAATGGGAGGAGGATACAATGAGGAGCTCTTC
clone size: -; V gene: TRBV29-1; CDR3 length: 13; D gene: TRBD1; J gene: TRBJ2-7; CDR3 protein: CSIRTGNLNEQYF; CDR3 DNA: TGCAGCATTCGGACAGGGAACTTAAATGAGCAGTACTTC
clone size: -; V gene: TRBV28; CDR3 length: 11; D gene: -; J gene: TRBJ2-4; CDR3 protein: CASSSIHIQYF; CDR3 DNA: TGTGCCAGCAGTTCGATACATATTCAGTACTTC
clone size: -; V gene: TRBV28; CDR3 length: 19; D gene: -; J gene: TRBJ2-6; CDR3 protein: CASSTLGQLDYSGANALTF; CDR3 DNA: TGTGCCAGCAGTACACTGGGACAACTGGACTACTCTGGGGCCAACGCCCTGACTTTC
clone size: -; V gene: TRBV5-1; CDR3 length: 13; D gene: -; J gene: TRBJ2-1; CDR3 protein: CSSSDGHYSEQFF; CDR3 DNA: TGCTCCAGCAGCGACGGACACTACAGTGAGCAGTTCTTC
clone size: -; V gene: TRBV6-5; CDR3 length: 14; D gene: -; J gene: TRBJ2-2; CDR3 protein: CVSRPGSGGGELFF; CDR3 DNA: TGTGTCAGCAGACCCGGCAGCGGAGGCGGGGAGCTGTTTTTT
clone size: few; V gene: TRBV29-1; CDR3 length: 15; D gene: TRBD2; J gene: TRBJ2-5; CDR3 protein: CSVRTSGGWAETQHF; CDR3 DNA: TGCAGCGTTCGGACTAGTGGGGGTTGGGCAGAGACCCAGCACTTC
clone size: -; V gene: TRBV5-4; CDR3 length: 17; D gene: TRBD2; J gene: TRBJ2-7; CDR3 protein: CQQRGDCPSGNLYEQYF; CDR3 DNA: TGTCAGCAGCGGGGAGATTGTCCTTCAGGTAATCTCTACGAGCAGTACTTC
clone size: -; V gene: TRBV7-9; CDR3 length: 15; D gene: TRBD1; J gene: TRBJ2-5; CDR3 protein: CASSLATGWQETQCF; CDR3 DNA: TGTGCCAGCAGCTTAGCGACAGGGTGGCAAGAGACTCAGTGCTTC
clone size: medium-sized; V gene: TRBV4-1; CDR3 length: 17; D gene: TRBD1; J gene: TRBJ2-2; CDR3 protein: CASSPQTGVLNTGELFF; CDR3 DNA: TGCGCCAGCAGCCCCCAAACAGGGGTCCTAAACACCGGGGAGCTGTTTTTT
clone size: once; V gene: TRBV13; CDR3 length: 14; D gene: -; J gene: TRBJ1-5; CDR3 protein: CASSFGVSNQPQHF; CDR3 DNA: TGTGCCAGCAGCTTTGGTGTAAGCAATCAGCCCCAGCATTTT
clone size: -; V gene: TRBV30; CDR3 length: 11; D gene: -; J gene: TRBJ2-1; CDR3 protein: CVWVEYNEQFF; CDR3 DNA: TGCGTCTGGGTGGAATACAATGAGCAGTTCTTC
clone size: -; V gene: TRBV4-1; CDR3 length: 15; D gene: TRBD1; J gene: TRBJ2-1; CDR3 protein: CASSQGQGVWYEQFF; CDR3 DNA: TGCGCCAGCAGCCAAGGACAGGGGGTTTGGTATGAGCAGTTCTTC
clone size: -; V gene: TRBV14; CDR3 length: 14; D gene: -; J gene: TRBJ1-1; CDR3 protein: CAISQDQGPYPAFF; CDR3 DNA: TGTGCCATCAGCCAAGATCAGGGCCCTTACCCTGCTTTCTTT
clone size: -; V gene: TRBV29-1; CDR3 length: 14; D gene: TRBD2; J gene: TRBJ2-1; CDR3 protein: CTVVLTSGINEQFF; CDR3 DNA: TGCACCGTTGTATTGACTAGCGGGATAAATGAGCAGTTCTTC
clone size: -; V gene: TRBV29-1; CDR3 length: 14; D gene: -; J gene: TRBJ1-2; CDR3 protein: CCAHGMGGEYGYTF; CDR3 DNA: TGCTGCGCCCACGGCATGGGGGGAGAGTATGGCTACACCTTC
clone size: -; V gene: TRBV11-3; CDR3 length: 12; D gene: -; J gene: TRBJ2-1; CDR3 protein: CASSLSANEHFF; CDR3 DNA: TGTGCCAGCAGCTTAAGTGCCAACGAGCACTTCTTC
clone size: -; V gene: TRBV6-5; CDR3 length: 12; D gene: -; J gene: TRBJ2-1; CDR3 protein: CASSHVGNVQFF; CDR3 DNA: TGTGCCAGCAGTCATGTTGGCAATGTGCAGTTCTTC
clone size: -; V gene: TRBV5-6; CDR3 length: 14; D gene: -; J gene: TRBJ1-2; CDR3 protein: CASNRNRGDHGYTF; CDR3 DNA: TGTGCCAGCAATCGGAATAGGGGCGACCATGGCTACACCTTC
clone size: -; V gene: TRBV28; CDR3 length: 13; D gene: -; J gene: TRBJ1-4; CDR3 protein: CATSLPRQPKLFF; CDR3 DNA: TGTGCCACCAGTCTTCCGAGACAGCCAAAACTGTTTTTT
clone size: -; V gene: TRBV6-6; CDR3 length: 13; D gene: -; J gene: TRBJ2-3; CDR3 protein: CASTKESTDTQYF; CDR3 DNA: TGTGCCAGCACCAAGGAGAGCACAGATACGCAGTATTTC
clone size: -; V gene: TRBV11-2; CDR3 length: 14; D gene: TRBD2; J gene: TRBJ2-1; CDR3 protein: CASSQTSGMGEQFF; CDR3 DNA: TGTGCCAGCAGCCAGACTAGCGGGATGGGTGAACAGTTCTTC
clone size: -; V gene: TRBV4-2; CDR3 length: 14; D gene: -; J gene: TRBJ1-1; CDR3 protein: CSSCKAGQSTEAFF; CDR3 DNA: TGTTCCAGCTGCAAGGCTGGACAGTCGACTGAAGCTTTCTTT
clone size: -; V gene: TRBV28; CDR3 length: 17; D gene: -; J gene: TRBJ2-3; CDR3 protein: CASNLEILGPGTDTQYF; CDR3 DNA: TGTGCCAGCAATTTAGAGATTCTGGGGCCTGGCACAGATACGCAGTATTTT
clone size: many; V gene: TRBV12-3/TRBV12-4; CDR3 length: 14; D gene: -; J gene: TRBJ2-3; CDR3 protein: CASSLSARRDTQYF; CDR3 DNA: TGTGCCAGCAGTTTATCGGCGCGTAGAGATACGCAGTATTTT
clone size: once; V gene: TRBV28; CDR3 length: 16; D gene: TRBD2; J gene: TRBJ2-1; CDR3 protein: CASILSDRLAGGLQFF; CDR3 DNA: TGTGCTAGCATTTTGTCCGACAGACTAGCGGGAGGGTTGCAGTTCTTC
clone size: -; V gene: TRBV4-2; CDR3 length: 17; D gene: -; J gene: TRBJ1-3; CDR3 protein: CASSQVRGGGSGNTIYF; CDR3 DNA: TGTGCCAGCAGCCAAGTACGTGGAGGGGGCTCTGGAAACACCATATATTTT
clone size: -; V gene: TRBV11-2; CDR3 length: 15; D gene: TRBD1; J gene: TRBJ2-2; CDR3 protein: CASCLRDRSAGEPFF; CDR3 DNA: TGTGCCAGCTGCCTCCGGGACAGGAGTGCCGGGGAGCCGTTTTTT
clone size: -; V gene: TRBV6-1; CDR3 length: 15; D gene: -; J gene: TRBJ2-1; CDR3 protein: CASNRGVVSYNEQFF; CDR3 DNA: TGTGCCAGCAACCGAGGCGTGGTCTCCTACAATGAGCAGTTCTTC
clone size: -; V gene: TRBV5-1; CDR3 length: 13; D gene: -; J gene: TRBJ2-7; CDR3 protein: CASSLGLDHEQYF; CDR3 DNA: TGCGCCAGCAGCTTGGGGCTGGACCACGAGCAGTACTTT
clone size: once; V gene: TRBV12-3/TRBV12-4; CDR3 length: 14; D gene: TRBD1; J gene: TRBJ1-1; CDR3 protein: CAGSFGQGGTEAFF; CDR3 DNA: TGTGCCGGCAGTTTTGGACAGGGTGGCACTGAAGCTTTCTTT
clone size: -; V gene: TRBV14; CDR3 length: 16; D gene: -; J gene: TRBJ2-1; CDR3 protein: CASNAVVGWVNNEQFF; CDR3 DNA: TGTGCCAGCAATGCCGTGGTGGGATGGGTAAACAATGAGCAGTTCTTC